These 13 T cell receptor beta chains were all obtained from the same sample, sequenced in a study of cytomegalovirus exposure and HLA in healthy donors. The PCR contained 60 Vbeta and 13 Jbeta primers. The repertoire was sequenced with immunoSEQ multiplex PCR; TCRdb's copy has only in-frame clones and lacks some. The repertoire holds fewer than 200,000 clones, with approximately 71% as singletons. Sequencing was performed on PBMCs. These receptors came from a young woman in good health and CMV-seropositive.

This clone was seen once. Germline is not matched at one junction end, which may reflect a read error. Other DNA sequences of this sample code for an identical CDR3. The chain couples TRBV27 to TRBJ1-4; D remains ambiguous. Per germline, CDR1 MNHEY and CDR2 SMNVEV (reference sequence). The CDR3 is 16 amino acids. CDR3 sequence reads: CASSPNDKATNEKLFF. Here the CDR3 DNA reads TGCGCCAGCAGTCCAAACGACAAGGCAACTAATGAAAAACTGTTTTTT.

The chain uses TRBV7-9 and TRBJ1-3; the D is unclear. Trimming left V 3 bases short and J 0 bases short, with 6 bases between. This CDR3 spans 14 amino acids. Germline assignment: CDR1 SEHNR and CDR2 FQNEAQ (reference sequence). In DNA form, the CDR3 reads TGTGCCAGCAGCTTCGCTAGCTCTGGAAACACCATATATTTT. It is translated as CASSFASSGNTIYF.

As for this clone: An end of the junction does not agree with germline; a read error may underlie this. The chain uses TRBV15 and TRBJ1-4; 9 nucleotides align to TRBD1. The CDR3 contains 12 residues. The germline V gene encodes CDR1 LNHNV and CDR2 YYDKDF (reference sequence). CDR3 nucleotides: TGTGCCACCAGCAGAGATGCGGGACAGGGATTATTT. Translating gives CATSRDAGQGLF.

The chain carries TRBV7-9 and TRBJ1-2; D not certain. Between the trimmed V and J ends, which lost 1 base and 6 bases, there was a span of 9 bases. The CDR3 runs to 13 residues. Germline V CDR1 and CDR2: SEHNR, FQNEAQ (reference sequence). The CDR3 reads CASSLVPPNGYTF. Here the CDR3 DNA reads TGTGCCAGCAGCTTAGTCCCACCTAATGGCTACACCTTC.

The chain is built from TRBV27 and TRBJ1-5; D is undetermined. Trimming removed 3 bases from V and 5 bases from J, with 17 bases in between. From germline, CDR1 is MNHEY and CDR2 SMNVEV (reference sequence). The CDR3 is 16 amino acids. CDR3 nucleotide sequence: TGTGCCAGCAGTTTGCTGGGAGGCAGGACTGATCAGCCCCAGCATTTT. It translates to CASSLLGGRTDQPQHF.

The V call is TRBV18, the J call TRBJ2-5; D perhaps matches TRBD1 (5 bases). CDR1 is KGHSH, CDR2 LQKENI, per germline. This CDR3 is built from 14 residues. Trimming stripped 1 base from V and 4 bases from J, with 10 bases between. The CDR3 spells CASSPRWQGETQYF. In DNA, the CDR3 is TGTGCCAGCTCACCACGTTGGCAGGGAGAGACCCAGTACTTC.

This rearrangement joins TRBV6-1 to TRBJ2-1; tentative D call: TRBD1 (6 bases). The CDR3 is 14 residues long. Trimming removed 4 bases from V and 0 bases from J, with 7 bases in between. CDR1 MNHNS and CDR2 SASEGT come from the germline V gene. CDR3 coding DNA: TGTGCCAGCAGTGGGGACATCTCCTACAATGAGCAGTTCTTC. It encodes CASSGDISYNEQFF.

The sample holds a few counts of this clone. This chain connects TRBV6-5 to TRBJ2-7; TRBD2 aligns across 10 bases. Germline V gene sequence: CDR1 MNHEY, CDR2 SVGAGI. V lost 0 bases to trimming and J lost 3 bases; unmatched junction nucleotides: 2. The CDR3 runs 15 residues. The CDR3 region has the DNA TGTGCCAGCAGTTACTCCGGGACTAGCGTCTACGAGCAGTACTTC. Protein sequence: CASSYSGTSVYEQYF.

This clone was seen just once. The J gene is TRBJ2-7, the V gene TRBV5-1; TRBD2 is a possible D gene (6 bases). The V gene lost 3 bases and the J gene lost 9 bases, with 25 bases spanning the gap. Per germline, CDR1 SGHRS and CDR2 YFSETQ. This CDR3 is 16 amino acids long. The CDR3 sequence: CASSSGSAGKVGGQYF. The CDR3 nucleotides read TGCGCCAGCAGCTCTGGCTCCGCGGGGAAGGTAGGTGGGCAGTACTTC.

The V gene is TRBV5-4, the J gene TRBJ2-5; D gene unclear. Per the germline V gene, CDR1 is SGHNT and CDR2 is YYREEE (reference sequence). The CDR3 runs 14 residues. Deletions cut 5 bases from V and 2 bases from J, with 13 bases between. The CDR3 coding sequence is TGTGCCAGCAGTCCTGGTGAAGCGCAAGAGACCCAGTACTTC. Translated: CASSPGEAQETQYF.

This clone was seen only once. The CDR3 sequence is CASRQGLDYEQYF. The CDR3 bases are TGCGCCAGCAGGCAGGGACTTGACTACGAGCAGTACTTC. The rearrangement uses TRBV5-1 and TRBJ2-7; weak D call: TRBD2 (6 bases). The CDR3 is made up of 13 amino acids. Germline CDR1 reads SGHRS; CDR2 reads YFSETQ. V dropped 5 bases and J dropped 3 bases, with 12 bases sitting between them.

This clone was seen a handful of times. The chain combines TRBV13 with TRBJ2-5; D not certain. The CDR3 spans 11 residues. In germline, CDR1 is PRHDT, CDR2 FYEKMQ (reference sequence). The germline V and J ends were trimmed by 5 bases and 7 bases, with 8 bases remaining between them. Here the CDR3 reads CASSPVGTQYF. CDR3 DNA sequence: TGTGCCAGCAGCCCCGTCGGGACCCAGTACTTC.

This clone was detected a few times. The chain uses TRBV5-1 and TRBJ2-7; 7 bases are shared with TRBD2. Germline V lookup: CDR1 SGHRS, CDR2 YFSETQ. V shed 1 base and J 2 bases; nucleotides not matched to a gene: 6. This CDR3 has 15 amino acids. The DNA for the CDR3 is TGCGCCAGCAGCTTGTCAGGAGCGGGGACCTACGAGCAGTACTTC. Translating gives CASSLSGAGTYEQYF. The full variable domain, its missing parts supplied by reference TRBV5-1 and TRBJ2-7, is KAGVTQTPRYLIKTRGQQVTLSCSPISGHRSVSWYQQTPGQGLQFLFEYFSETQRNKGNFPGRFSGRQFSNSRSEMNVSTLELGDSALYLCASSLSGAGTYEQYFGPGTRLTVT.